A selection of T cell receptor beta chains follows, all from one sample in a study of shared clonotypes between healthy human individuals. This table comes from immunoSEQ multiplex PCR, and its TCRdb copy is limited to in-frame clones, with some not included. This table holds roughly 2.2 million clones, over 85% found once. Material for sequencing was naive CD4+ T cells from PBMCs. The receptor source for this set is a man between 18 and 35 years old in good health. Some clones in this sample may be carry-over from other donors' samples. CDR3s include the opening cysteine and the closing phenylalanine or tryptophan. The D gene is left open where the match is weak. A row's size may be missing; if present it is once, few, many or a size class.

V,D,size,J,CDR3,DNA
TRBV7-2,NA,once,TRBJ1-1,CASIKGILNTEAFF,TGTGCCAGCATAAAGGGGATCCTGAACACTGAAGCTTTCTTT
TRBV27,NA,NA,TRBJ2-7,CASSLWRGGTYEQYF,TGTGCCAGCAGTTTATGGAGGGGAGGAACCTACGAGCAGTACTTC
TRBV28,NA,NA,TRBJ1-3,CASSLFRGDTGNTIYF,TGTGCCAGCAGTTTATTTAGGGGGGATACTGGAAACACCATATATTTT
TRBV19,NA,NA,TRBJ2-2,CASSTRRDTGELFF,TGTGCCAGTAGTACCCGACGGGACACCGGGGAGCTGTTTTTT
TRBV18,TRBD1,once,TRBJ2-2,CASSLMTGGYTGELFF,TGTGCCAGCTCACTTATGACAGGGGGCTACACCGGGGAGCTGTTTTTT
TRBV19,TRBD2,NA,TRBJ2-5,CASGLGLAGGGETQYF,TGTGCCAGCGGCCTAGGTTTAGCGGGAGGGGGAGAGACCCAGTACTTC
TRBV30,TRBD1,NA,TRBJ1-6,CAWSIGQAPSPLHF,TGTGCCTGGAGCATAGGACAGGCCCCTTCACCCCTCCACTTT
TRBV9,NA,NA,TRBJ2-3,CASSSSTVTDTQYF,TGTGCCAGCAGCAGCTCCACAGTCACAGATACGCAGTATTTT
TRBV4-1,TRBD1,NA,TRBJ1-2,CASSQVPRQAGGYGYTF,TGCGCCAGCAGCCAAGTTCCACGACAGGCAGGGGGCTATGGCTACACCTTC
TRBV6-6,NA,once,TRBJ1-1,CASSYFPGGTEAFF,TGTGCCAGCAGTTACTTCCCGGGCGGCACTGAAGCTTTCTTT
TRBV6-1,TRBD1,NA,TRBJ2-7,CASSDPGQGHEQYF,TGTGCCAGCAGTGACCCGGGACAGGGGCACGAGCAGTACTTC
TRBV6-5,NA,NA,TRBJ1-3,CASSYTGTHRNTIYF,TGTGCCAGCAGTTACACCGGGACACACAGAAACACCATATATTTT